Here is one T cell receptor (beta chain) with its context. Its target is unknown. The study left out patients who had uncontrolled infection, other autoimmune disease, pregnancy or lactation. Thyroid ultrasound and orbital computed tomography, with clinical symptoms and serum thyroxine and TRAb, informed diagnoses. The source of the sample is a study of T cells in Graves' hyperthyroidism and ophthalmopathy. Broader study findings: Ophthalmopathy stood apart from stable hyperthyroidism in a 13 V-J model. Most clonotypes expanded in the thyroid (above 0.001) were also present in blood.

CDR3 length equals 14 residues. Germline V gives CDR1 ENHRY, CDR2 SYGVKD. The ends were cut back, 11 bases at V and 5 bases at J, with 22 bases in the middle. The CDR3 regions of TCR beta were amplified from RNA transcripts. HTBI primers drove first-round RT-PCR of the TCR CDR3. TCRdb recomputed calls from the multiplex PCR reads with MiXCR, one row per CDR3 protein. The sample has over 500,000 distinct CDR3 sequences, approximately 49% seen once. The source of this sequence is an adult woman with Graves' disease, either hyperthyroidism or ophthalmopathy (not recorded which). The V gene is TRBV10-3, the J gene TRBJ2-7, with D possibly TRBD1 on 6 matching bases. Sequenced material: peripheral blood or thyroid tissue (not recorded which). CDR3 DNA sequence: TGTGCCGTGCGTTATGCCACAGGGTTCGACGAGCAGTACTTC. Its protein is CAVRYATGFDEQYF.